Listed below are T cell receptor beta chains from one sample, sequenced in a study of regulatory T cells in long-lasting Graves disease. MiXCR was run by TCRdb on the multiplex PCR reads, yielding one entry per CDR3 protein. This sample has about 460,000 distinct CDR3 sequences, with about 20% found just once. This material consisted of peripheral blood mononuclear cells (PBMCs), taken when the disease was refractory, from a patient treated with antithyroid drugs. These receptors were obtained from a female donor with Graves disease. Each CDR3 is given with its conserved first and last residue. D genes are given only for firm matches. Clone size is not always given. Where it is, it says once, few, many or a class for expanded clones.

V gene	clone size	J gene	D gene	CDR3 protein	CDR3 DNA
TRBV5-1	many	TRBJ1-2	NA	CAIHPEGRDGYTF	TGCGCCATCCATCCGGAGGGGCGGGACGGCTACACCTTC
TRBV20-1	many	TRBJ2-7	NA	CSARPLTAPNHEQYF	TGCAGTGCTAGACCACTTACCGCGCCCAACCACGAGCAGTACTTC
TRBV25-1	many	TRBJ2-5	TRBD1	CASSPTLLWDRRNLQETQYF	TGTGCCAGCAGTCCCACCTTACTTTGGGACAGGAGAAACCTCCAAGAGACCCAGTACTTC
TRBV5-1	NA	TRBJ1-1	NA	CASSSEGTGLFF	TGCGCCAGCAGCTCCGAGGGAACGGGTCTCTTCTTT
TRBV6-5	NA	TRBJ2-1	NA	CASSYQGGPNNEQFF	TGTGCCAGCAGTTACCAGGGGGGGCCGAACAATGAGCAGTTCTTC
TRBV10-3	few	TRBJ1-1	TRBD1	CASRTGEGVETFF	TGTGCCTCCCGGACAGGGGAAGGTGTTGAAACTTTCTTT
TRBV12-3/TRBV12-4	many	TRBJ1-5	NA	CASRNSLGGQPQHF	TGTGCCAGCAGGAACTCCCTCGGTGGACAGCCCCAGCATTTT
TRBV7-2	NA	TRBJ2-1	TRBD2	CASSLDLAGSYNEQFF	TGTGCCAGCAGCTTAGATCTAGCGGGCTCCTACAATGAGCAGTTCTTC
TRBV19	NA	TRBJ1-5	TRBD1	CASTTYRGNLQPQHF	TGTGCCAGTACCACCTACAGGGGGAACCTTCAGCCCCAGCATTTT
TRBV6-5	NA	TRBJ1-1	TRBD1	CASSYSTGGDTEAFF	TGTGCCAGCAGTTACTCGACAGGGGGGGACACTGAAGCTTTCTTT
TRBV6-1	NA	TRBJ2-3	TRBD2	CASSRTSGTIDTQYF	TGTGCCAGCAGCCGGACTAGCGGGACGATAGATACGCAGTATTTT
TRBV11-2	NA	TRBJ2-1	NA	CASSRGGGGGYNEQFF	TGTGCCAGCAGCCGAGGAGGGGGAGGAGGCTACAATGAGCAGTTCTTC
TRBV7-9	NA	TRBJ1-5	NA	CASSSDAINQPQHF	TGTGCCAGCAGCTCGGACGCAATCAATCAGCCCCAGCATTTT
TRBV6-2/TRBV6-3	many	TRBJ1-1	NA	CASARGESAFF	TGTGCCAGCGCACGGGGAGAGTCAGCTTTCTTT
TRBV20-1	many	TRBJ1-5	NA	CSARKTLNQPQHF	TGCAGTGCTAGGAAGACATTGAATCAGCCCCAGCATTTT
TRBV14	NA	TRBJ1-6	NA	CASSQDHLSYNSPLHF	TGTGCCAGCAGCCAAGACCATCTCTCCTATAATTCACCCCTCCACTTT
TRBV28	many	TRBJ1-5	TRBD1	CASSLRQGATQPQHF	TGTGCCAGCAGTTTACGACAGGGGGCTACACAGCCCCAGCATTTT
TRBV12-3/TRBV12-4	many	TRBJ2-7	TRBD1	CASSIRRDRVSYEQYF	TGTGCCAGCAGTATTCGCCGGGACAGGGTGTCCTACGAGCAGTACTTC
TRBV2	many	TRBJ1-2	NA	CASSLSPGPGSGYTF	TGTGCCAGCAGCCTCTCACCGGGCCCCGGGTCTGGCTACACCTTC
TRBV6-1	many	TRBJ1-3	TRBD1	CASIPRAGQRLSGNTIYF	TGTGCCAGCATCCCGCGGGCGGGACAGCGACTCTCTGGAAACACCATATATTTT
TRBV2	many	TRBJ1-5	TRBD1	CASSADRDSNQPQHF	TGTGCCAGCAGCGCTGACAGGGATAGCAATCAGCCCCAGCATTTT
TRBV29-1	many	TRBJ1-1	NA	CSAPEGQAEAFF	TGCAGCGCCCCTGAGGGTCAAGCTGAAGCTTTCTTT
TRBV11-2	many	TRBJ1-4	NA	CASSADRPGNEKLFF	TGTGCCAGCAGCGCTGACCGACCAGGCAATGAAAAACTGTTTTTT
TRBV2	many	TRBJ1-1	TRBD1	CASRSGGSMNTEAFF	TGTGCCAGCAGATCAGGGGGAAGCATGAACACTGAAGCTTTCTTT
TRBV7-9	NA	TRBJ1-6	NA	CASSLAAQGGSPLHF	TGTGCCAGCAGCTTAGCAGCGCAGGGTGGCTCACCCCTCCACTTT
TRBV5-1	NA	TRBJ1-4	NA	CASSLAGGDVFF	TGCGCCAGCAGCTTGGCGGGAGGAGACGTGTTTTTT
TRBV6-5	many	TRBJ2-7	NA	CASSYSEPGLLYEQYF	TGTGCCAGCAGTTACTCCGAGCCCGGACTACTCTACGAGCAGTACTTC
TRBV20-1	NA	TRBJ1-5	NA	CSASLSNQPQHF	TGCAGTGCTAGCTTGAGCAATCAGCCCCAGCATTTT
TRBV29-1	many	TRBJ1-1	TRBD1	CSVSTGSNTEAFF	TGCAGCGTGTCGACAGGGTCGAACACTGAAGCTTTCTTT
TRBV7-2	many	TRBJ2-5	NA	CASSWDYQETQYF	TGTGCCAGCAGCTGGGACTACCAAGAGACCCAGTACTTC
TRBV28	many	TRBJ2-4	NA	CASTAGGGGIQYF	TGTGCCAGCACCGCAGGGGGCGGGGGCATTCAGTACTTC
TRBV7-2	NA	TRBJ1-2	NA	CASSPNPRDSTNYDYTF	TGTGCCAGCAGCCCCAACCCCCGGGACTCAACAAACTATGACTACACCTTC